The 8 T cell receptor beta chains below were found in one sample sequenced in a study of blood T cell repertoires in COVID-19. Libraries were prepared by immunoSEQ multiplex PCR; TCRdb keeps only in-frame clonotypes and omits some of them. The profile shows roughly 200,000 clones, 75% to 90% of them singletons. Sample: PBMCs or T cells enriched from blood (not recorded which). Receptors originate from a middle-aged man who had recovered from COVID-19.

This rearrangement joins TRBV27 to TRBJ2-2; TRBD1 agrees at 8 bases. The junction had 18 bases not matched to a gene; V was cut back by 8 bases and J by 4 bases. This CDR3 spans 18 amino acids. CDR1 and CDR2 from the germline V gene are MNHEY and SMNVEV (reference sequence). CDR3 in DNA: TGTGCCAGCGGGGCTTTGGACAGGGTAATGCAGGGCACCGGGGAGCTGTTTTTT. It codes for CASGALDRVMQGTGELFF.

V usage is TRBV15 and J usage is TRBJ2-7, with 11 bases fitting TRBD1. Unmatched junction bases numbered 4, after V lost 6 bases and J lost 3 bases. The CDR3 covers 14 residues. Per germline, CDR1 LNHNV and CDR2 YYDKDF (reference sequence). The CDR3 DNA follows: TGTGCCACCAGTCGGGGACAGGGGGACTACGAGCAGTACTTC. Its translation: CATSRGQGDYEQYF.

This chain joins TRBV30 and TRBJ2-7; D might be TRBD1 (6 bases). V dropped 1 base and J dropped 4 bases, with 11 bases sitting between them. The germline CDR1 and CDR2 sequences are GTSNPN and SVGIG (reference sequence). The CDR3 has 13 amino acids. The CDR3 spells CAWSGGGGYEQYF. The CDR3 nucleotides read TGTGCCTGGAGTGGAGGGGGTGGGTACGAGCAGTACTTC.

This clone appeared a few times. The chain combines TRBV19 with TRBJ1-4, with D possibly TRBD1 on 6 matching bases. The CDR3 spans 19 residues. The V gene's germline CDR1 is LNHDA and CDR2 SQIVND (reference sequence). Trimming cost V 2 bases and J 5 bases, with 24 bases left between them. CDR3 in amino acids: CASSISGRGGRLDNEKLFF. The DNA of the CDR3 is TGTGCCAGTAGTATAAGCGGACGGGGGGGGCGCCTAGACAATGAAAAACTGTTTTTT.

The chain recombines TRBV7-9 with TRBJ2-1; 8 nucleotides agree with TRBD2. The CDR3 runs 17 residues. The junction had 15 bases not matched to a gene; V was cut back by 3 bases and J by 8 bases. Germline CDR1 reads SEHNR; CDR2 reads FQNEAQ (reference sequence). The CDR3 reads CASSLGWLGTRGDEQFF. DNA for the CDR3: TGTGCCAGCAGCTTGGGCTGGTTGGGGACTAGGGGGGATGAGCAGTTCTTC. Together with reference TRBV7-9 and TRBJ2-1, the CDR3 gives the full variable domain: DTGVSQNPRHKITKRGQNVTFRCDPISEHNRLYWYRQTLGQGPEFLTYFQNEAQLEKSRLLSDRFSAERPKGSFSTLEIQRTEQGDSAMYLCASSLGWLGTRGDEQFFGPGTRLTVL.

The chain couples TRBV6-6 to TRBJ1-1; TRBD1 is a possible D gene (5 bases). From germline, CDR1 is MNHNY and CDR2 SVGAGI (reference sequence). V dropped 3 bases and J dropped 3 bases, with 14 bases sitting between them. This CDR3 is 15 amino acids long. In nucleotides, the CDR3 is TGTGCCAGCAGTTATTGGGAGCCGGGGGACACTGAAGCTTTCTTT. Residues: CASSYWEPGDTEAFF.

V is TRBV7-8 and J is TRBJ1-6, with D perhaps TRBD1 (6 bases). The germline V and J ends were trimmed by 6 bases and 3 bases, with 18 bases remaining between them. CDR1 and CDR2 (germline): SGHVS, FQNEAQ. The CDR3 runs to 17 residues. The DNA of the CDR3 is TGTGCCAGCAGACAAGTGGACAGCGCAATCTATAATTCACCCCTCCACTTT. It translates to CASRQVDSAIYNSPLHF.

The rearrangement uses TRBV30 and TRBJ1-4; 10 bases line up with TRBD1. This CDR3 has 16 residues. Trimming cost V 5 bases and J 8 bases; bases outside gene matches: 14. Germline CDR1 is GTSNPN and CDR2 is SVGIG (reference sequence). The CDR3 coding sequence is TGTGCCTGGCTTCAAGTTTCGGGACAGGGGAGCGAAAAACTGTTTTTT. Its translation: CAWLQVSGQGSEKLFF.